This T cell receptor beta chain appears in the sequencing data of a study of T cells in Graves' hyperthyroidism and ophthalmopathy. The CDR3 regions of TCR beta were amplified from RNA transcripts. During a first-round RT-PCR of the TCR CDR3, the HTBI primer set was used. From the multiplex PCR reads, TCRdb called clonotypes with MiXCR, one entry per CDR3 protein. Of hundreds of thousands of distinct CDR3 sequences listed, roughly a third were seen once; the top ten hold around 30%. The CDR3 is 12 residues long. Deletions cut 3 bases from V and 9 bases from J, with 9 bases between. The sample holds a few counts of this clonotype. Its specificity is not known. This sequence may be a read error, since a much larger clone differs from it by one base. Study results and limitations: Most clonotypes expanded in the thyroid (above 0.001) were also present in blood.

The hyperthyroidism patients had all been newly diagnosed, and their disease duration was under 2 months. Their ages ranged from 18 to 65 years. It was around 10 ml of fresh peripheral blood that supplied the PBMCs. The V and J genes are TRBV12-3 or TRBV12-4 and TRBJ1-5, with unresolved D. The origin of this receptor is a woman aged 40 to 50 with Graves' hyperthyroidism. The sequencing sample was made of blood. CDR3 DNA sequence: TGTGCCAGCAGTTTCGGCGTGGGGCCCCAGCATTTT. Protein: CASSFGVGPQHF.